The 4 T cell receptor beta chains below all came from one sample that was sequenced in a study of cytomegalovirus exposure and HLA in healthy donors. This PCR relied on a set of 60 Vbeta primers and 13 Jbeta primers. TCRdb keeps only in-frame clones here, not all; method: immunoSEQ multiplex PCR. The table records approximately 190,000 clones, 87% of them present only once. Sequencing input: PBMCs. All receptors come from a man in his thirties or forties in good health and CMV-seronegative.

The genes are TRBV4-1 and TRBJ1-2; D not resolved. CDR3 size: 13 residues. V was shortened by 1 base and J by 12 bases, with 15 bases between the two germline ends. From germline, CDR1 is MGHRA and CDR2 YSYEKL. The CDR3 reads CASSQGAGLRDTF. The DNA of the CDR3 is TGCGCCAGCAGCCAAGGGGCCGGACTCCGTGACACCTTC.

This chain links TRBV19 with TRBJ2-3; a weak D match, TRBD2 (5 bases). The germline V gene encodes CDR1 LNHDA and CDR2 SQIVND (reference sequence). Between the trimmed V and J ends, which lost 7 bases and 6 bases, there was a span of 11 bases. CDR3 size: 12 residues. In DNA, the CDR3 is TGTGCCAGTACCAGCGGCGGGGATACGCAGTATTTT. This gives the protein CASTSGGDTQYF.

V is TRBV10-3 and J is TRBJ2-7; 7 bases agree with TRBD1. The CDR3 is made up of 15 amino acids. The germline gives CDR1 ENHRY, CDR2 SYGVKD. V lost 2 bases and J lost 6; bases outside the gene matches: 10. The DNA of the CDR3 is TGTGCCATCAGTGAGACATTAACCGACAGGGTCGAGCAGTACTTC. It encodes CAISETLTDRVEQYF.

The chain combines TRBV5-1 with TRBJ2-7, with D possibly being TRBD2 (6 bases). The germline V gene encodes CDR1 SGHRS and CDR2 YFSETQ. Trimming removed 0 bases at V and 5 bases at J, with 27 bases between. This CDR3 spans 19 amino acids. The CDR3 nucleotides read TGCGCCAGCAGCTTGGCCTATGGACGGATGCGGGGCTTGGGCGACGAGCAGTACTTC. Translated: CASSLAYGRMRGLGDEQYF.